The 9 T cell receptor beta chains below were found in one sample sequenced in a study of T cell repertoires in cytomegalovirus infection. No antigen has been identified for these receptors. From the reads, TCRdb called clonotypes with MiXCR, one entry per CDR3 protein. This table holds about 160,000 distinct CDR3 sequences, about 20% found once. The sample was CD8+ T cells from cultured PBMCs, taken from culture after CMV antigen stimulation. These receptor sequences come from a human donor in good health (CMV status not recorded). Some clones in this sample may be carry-over from other donors' samples.

Points on this clonotype: One end of the junction varies from germline; a read error may be responsible. The J gene is TRBJ2-1, the V gene TRBV7-2; 14 bases match TRBD2. The germline gives CDR1 SGHTA, CDR2 FQGNSA. The CDR3 runs 16 residues. CDR3 DNA: TGTGCCATCAGCTGGACTAGCGGGGGGACATACAATGAGCAGTTCTTC. Amino acids: CAISWTSGGTYNEQFF.

This clonotype has just a few counts. The chain is built from TRBV5-6 and TRBJ1-2; no reliable D call. The CDR3 runs to 14 residues. Germline loops: CDR1 SGHDT, CDR2 YYEEEE. Deletions cut 1 base from V and 4 bases from J, with 11 bases between. CDR3 in amino acids: CASSLPEWAYGYTF. CDR3 coding DNA: TGTGCCAGCAGCTTGCCCGAATGGGCCTATGGCTACACCTTC.

This chain links TRBV28 with TRBJ2-1; 11 positions match TRBD1. CDR1 MDHEN and CDR2 SYDVKM come from the germline V gene. The CDR3 runs 15 residues. The V and J ends lost 7 bases and 10 bases, in that order; junction bases with no gene match: 12. CDR3 sequence reads: CASTASDRGRGEQFF. In DNA form, the CDR3 reads TGTGCCAGCACCGCATCGGACAGGGGGCGTGGGGAGCAGTTCTTC.

This chain connects TRBV7-2 to TRBJ1-1; 9 nucleotides line up with TRBD1. Germline CDR1 and CDR2: SGHTA and FQGNSA. The CDR3 consists of 13 residues. Losses at the gene ends were 5 bases for V and 8 bases for J; bases not matched to a gene: 6. This chain's CDR3 is CASSPRQGGEAFF. CDR3 DNA: TGTGCCAGCAGCCCCCGACAGGGGGGAGAAGCTTTCTTT. Based on the CDR3 plus reference TRBV7-2 and TRBJ1-1, the full variable domain is GAGVSQSPSNKVTEKGKDVELRCDPISGHTALYWYRQSLGQGLEFLIYFQGNSAPDKSGLPSDRFSAERTGGSVSTLTIQRTQQEDSAVYLCASSPRQGGEAFFGQGTRLTVV.

V gene TRBV7-9 combines with J gene TRBJ1-1, with D possibly matching TRBD1 (5 bases). CDR1 and CDR2 from the germline V gene are SEHNR and FQNEAQ (reference sequence). Trimming pared 5 bases from V and 8 bases from J, leaving 9 bases between. The CDR3 is made up of 11 amino acids. CDR3 residues: CASSTGREAFF. Written as DNA, the CDR3 is TGTGCCAGCAGCACAGGTAGGGAAGCTTTCTTT.

This clonotype came up a few times. The chain couples TRBV29-1 to TRBJ2-2, with 7 bases lining up with TRBD2. The CDR3 has 14 residues. Germline values: CDR1 SQVTM, CDR2 ANQGSEA. Trimming cost V 6 bases and J 2 bases; bases outside gene matches: 6. CDR3 in amino acids: CSVESGANTGELFF. The CDR3 DNA reads TGCAGCGTCGAGAGCGGGGCTAACACCGGGGAGCTGTTTTTT.

This chain joins TRBV7-9 and TRBJ2-3; 10 bases are shared with TRBD1. Germline trimming cut 1 base from V and 3 bases from J; bases unmatched to any gene: 4. Germline lookup yields CDR1 SEHNR and CDR2 FQNEAQ (reference sequence). The CDR3 has 16 residues. CDR3 in DNA: TGTGCCAGCAGCTTAGTCCGGGACAGGGGAACAGATACGCAGTATTTT. Protein: CASSLVRDRGTDTQYF.

This clonotype is a singleton in its sample. The chain is built from TRBV11-2 and TRBJ1-1; D uncertain. V lost 5 bases to trimming and J lost 1 base, with 11 bases between them. CDR1 SGHAT and CDR2 FQNNGV come from the germline V gene. The CDR3 extends over 14 amino acids. The CDR3 reads CASSPLPTNTEAFF. The CDR3 DNA reads as TGTGCCAGCAGCCCTCTCCCCACGAACACTGAAGCTTTCTTT.

In its sample, this clonotype was seen a few times. CDR3 sequence reads: CASSQDEGEAYNEQFF. The DNA for the CDR3 is TGTGCCAGCAGCCAAGATGAAGGAGAGGCCTACAATGAGCAGTTCTTC. The rearrangement links TRBV3-1 to TRBJ2-1; no reliable D call. Germline lookup yields CDR1 LGHDT and CDR2 YNNKEL (reference sequence). V gave up 0 bases and J gave up 2 bases, with 11 bases separating them. The CDR3 totals 16 residues.